These T cell receptor beta chains were read from a single sample in a study of response to subunit inactivated influenza vaccine. TCRdb reprocessed the RT-PCR reads via MiXCR and lists one record per CDR3 protein. This repertoire shows some 800,000 distinct CDR3 sequences, 21% found once; its top ten account for approximately 10%. The starting material was PBMCs from blood, obtained 5 days after vaccination. All receptors derive from a middle-aged man who received an inactivated influenza vaccine. Each CDR3 is given with its conserved first and last residue. Each record gives: J gene, D gene, clone size, V gene, CDR3 protein, CDR3 DNA. D genes are given only for firm matches. Some rows have no size entry. The others give once, few or many, or a class for an expanded clone.

>TRBJ2-3|TRBD2|.|TRBV5-1
CASRIPGLAGPDTQYF
TGCGCCAGCAGAATTCCGGGACTAGCGGGGCCAGATACGCAGTATTTT
>TRBJ2-7|.|.|TRBV7-8
CASSLESAVSSLGEQYF
TGTGCCAGCAGCTTAGAAAGTGCGGTTAGCAGCCTCGGTGAGCAGTACTTC
>TRBJ1-1|.|few|TRBV12-3/TRBV12-4
CASSLGGESIEAFF
TGTGCCAGCAGCCTCGGAGGGGAATCCATTGAAGCTTTCTTT
>TRBJ1-5|.|.|TRBV12-3/TRBV12-4
CASSSVRGNQPQHF
.
>TRBJ1-6|TRBD1|.|TRBV20-1
CSVTGGNYNSPLHF
TGCAGTGTCACAGGGGGAAACTATAATTCACCCCTCCACTTT
>TRBJ2-5|.|.|TRBV6-2/TRBV6-3
CASSYGGGRETQYF
TGTGCCAGCAGTTACGGAGGGGGACGAGAGACCCAGTACTTC
>TRBJ2-7|TRBD2|.|TRBV7-6
CASSRGAGATYEQYF
TGTGCCAGCAGCAGGGGAGCGGGAGCAACCTACGAGCAGTACTTC
>TRBJ1-3|.|few|TRBV5-6
CASSFGRGNTIYF
TGTGCCAGCAGCTTTGGACGAGGAAACACCATATATTTT
>TRBJ1-1|TRBD1|few|TRBV10-3
CAISDPRRQGGTEAFF
TGTGCCATCAGTGACCCGAGGAGACAGGGAGGGACTGAAGCTTTCTTT
>TRBJ2-3|TRBD2|few|TRBV12-3/TRBV12-4
CASSLNPAGGSTDTQYF
TGTGCCAGCAGTTTAAATCCGGCGGGGGGAAGCACAGATACGCAGTATTTT